This T cell receptor beta chain was recorded in a study of T-cell memory formation after mild COVID-19. Overall study results and limits: Those CD4+ clones that contracted were mainly in CM and EM (CD8+ ones in EMRA). Later expanders leaned CD4+, whereas clones that contracted between day 15 and 85 were balanced CD4/CD8.

There are a few counts of this clonotype. Its antigen is as yet unknown. The 5'RACE method, run with constant-segment primers, produced TCR alpha and TCR beta cDNA libraries (carrying sample barcodes and UMIs). From the 5' RACE reads, TCRdb called clonotypes with MiXCR, one entry per CDR3 protein. The table records some 190,000 distinct CDR3 sequences, about 17% of them present only once. The germline gives CDR1 DFQATT, CDR2 SNEGSKA (reference sequence). Unmatched junction bases numbered 7, after V lost 5 bases and J lost 3 bases. The CDR3 spans 14 residues. The gene calls are TRBV20-1 and TRBJ2-3, with 8 positions matching TRBD2. Sequenced sample: PBMCs or a T cell subset sorted from them (not recorded which). This TCR was sampled from an adult woman who had mild COVID-19 (a few samples of this study predate the infection). Cell type and time point are not known. The CDR3 spells CSAPSGGLTDTQYF. In nucleotides, the CDR3 is TGCAGTGCTCCAAGCGGGGGCCTAACAGATACGCAGTATTTT.